This T cell receptor (beta chain) was sequenced for a study of regulatory T cells in long-lasting Graves disease. As to time point: persistent/refractory GD, antithyroid drugs over 5 years with positive TRAb. PBMC-extracted RNA yielded the TCR library. Sequencing libraries for TCR beta were prepared with iRepertoire HTBI primers and Arm-PCR of CDR3 regions. MiXCR, run by TCRdb on the multiplex PCR reads, gives a single entry per CDR3 protein. The sample yields 300,000 to 350,000 distinct CDR3 sequences, roughly a fifth seen once. This clonotype was counted ten times or more. The CDR3 runs 12 residues. With 4 bases removed from V and 4 bases from J, the gap between germline ends came to 10 bases. The germline gives CDR1 GTSNPN, CDR2 SVGIG (reference sequence).

The material sequenced was peripheral blood mononuclear cells (PBMCs), taken when the disease was refractory, from a patient treated with antithyroid drugs. V is TRBV30 and J is TRBJ1-2, with D perhaps matching TRBD1 (6 bases). The TCR sequence derives from a female donor with Graves disease. The CDR3 region is CAWMGGSYGYTF. The CDR3 DNA sequence: TGTGCCTGGATGGGGGGCAGCTATGGCTACACCTTC.